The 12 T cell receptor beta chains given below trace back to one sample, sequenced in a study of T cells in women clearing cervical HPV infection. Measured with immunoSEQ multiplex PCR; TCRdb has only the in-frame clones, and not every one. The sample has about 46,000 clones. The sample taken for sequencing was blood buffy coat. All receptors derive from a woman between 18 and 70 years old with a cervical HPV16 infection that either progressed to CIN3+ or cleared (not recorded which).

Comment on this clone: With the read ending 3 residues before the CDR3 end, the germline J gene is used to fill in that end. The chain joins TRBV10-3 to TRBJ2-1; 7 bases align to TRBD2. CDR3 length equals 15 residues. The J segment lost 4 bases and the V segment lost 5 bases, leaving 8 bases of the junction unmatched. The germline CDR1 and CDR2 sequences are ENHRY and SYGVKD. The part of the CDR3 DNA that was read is TGTGCCATCAGTCAGGACGGGGGGTCTTACAATGAG. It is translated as CAISQDGGSYNE. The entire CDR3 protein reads CAISQDGGSYNEQFF.

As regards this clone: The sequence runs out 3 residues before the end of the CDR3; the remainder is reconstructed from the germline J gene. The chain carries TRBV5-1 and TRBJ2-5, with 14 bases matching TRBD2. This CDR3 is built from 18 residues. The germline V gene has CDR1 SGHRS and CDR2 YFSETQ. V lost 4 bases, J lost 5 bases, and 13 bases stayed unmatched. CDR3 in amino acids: CASSGTTGTSGSLETQYF. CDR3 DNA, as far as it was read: TGCGCCAGCAGCGGGACAACCGGGACTAGCGGGAGTTTGGAGACC.

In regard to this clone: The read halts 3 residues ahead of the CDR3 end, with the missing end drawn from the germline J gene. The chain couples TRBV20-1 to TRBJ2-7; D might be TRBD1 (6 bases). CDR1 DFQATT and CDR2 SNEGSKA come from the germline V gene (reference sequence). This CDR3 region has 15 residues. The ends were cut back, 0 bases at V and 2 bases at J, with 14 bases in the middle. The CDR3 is CSARDLSDRTYEQYF. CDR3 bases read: TGCAGTGCTAGAGATTTGTCCGACAGGACCTACGAG.

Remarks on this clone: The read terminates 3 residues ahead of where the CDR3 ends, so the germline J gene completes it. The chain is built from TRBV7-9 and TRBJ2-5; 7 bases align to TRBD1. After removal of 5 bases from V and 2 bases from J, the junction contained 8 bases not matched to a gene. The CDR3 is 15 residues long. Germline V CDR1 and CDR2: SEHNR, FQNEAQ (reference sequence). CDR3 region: CASSQGVGNQETQYF. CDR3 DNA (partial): TGTGCCAGCAGCCAGGGGGTGGGGAATCAAGAGACC.

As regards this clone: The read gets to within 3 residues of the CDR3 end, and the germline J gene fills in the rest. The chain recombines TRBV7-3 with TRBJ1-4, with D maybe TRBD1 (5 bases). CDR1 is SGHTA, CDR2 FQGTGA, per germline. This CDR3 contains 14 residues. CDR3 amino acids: CASSLSSGANVLFF. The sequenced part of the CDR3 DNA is TGTGCCAGCAGCTTGAGCTCTGGGGCCAACGTA.

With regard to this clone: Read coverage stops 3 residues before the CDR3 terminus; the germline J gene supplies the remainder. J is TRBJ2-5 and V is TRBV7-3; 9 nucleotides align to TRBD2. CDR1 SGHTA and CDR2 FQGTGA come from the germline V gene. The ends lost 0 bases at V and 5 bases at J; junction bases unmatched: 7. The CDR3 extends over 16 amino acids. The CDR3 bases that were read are TGTGCCAGCAGCTTAACTAGCGGGAGCATGGAGGAGACC. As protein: CASSLTSGSMEET. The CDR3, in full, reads CASSLTSGSMEETQYF.

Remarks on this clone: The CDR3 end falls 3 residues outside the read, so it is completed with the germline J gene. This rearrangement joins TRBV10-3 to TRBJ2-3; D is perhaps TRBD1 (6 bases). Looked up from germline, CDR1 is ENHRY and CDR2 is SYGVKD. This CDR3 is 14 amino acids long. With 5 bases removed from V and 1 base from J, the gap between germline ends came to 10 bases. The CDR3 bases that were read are TGTGCCATCAGTCCGCAGGGGCGCACAGATACG. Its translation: CAISPQGRTDT. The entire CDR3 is CAISPQGRTDTQYF.

Incomplete CDR3 DNA: TGTGCCTGGAGTGTTGGGGGCAGCAGCACAGATACG. This encodes CAWSVGGSSTDT. The entire CDR3 reads CAWSVGGSSTDTQYF. This chain links TRBV30 with TRBJ2-3, with D possibly TRBD1 on 6 matching bases. Read sequence stops 3 residues before the CDR3 end, and the germline J gene provides the missing end. The CDR3 is 15 residues long. Germline V gene sequence: CDR1 GTSNPN, CDR2 SVGIG (reference sequence). The V end lost 0 bases, the J end lost 0 bases, and 10 bases lay between the germline ends.

CDR3 region: CASSPPGLAGGLAKNIQYF. CDR3 bases read: TGTGCCAGCTCACCTCCGGGACTAGCGGGAGGTTTAGCCAAAAACATT. The chain has TRBV18 and TRBJ2-4; 15 bases match TRBD2. The read finishes 3 residues shy of the CDR3 end, and the germline J gene is used to complete it. Germline values: CDR1 KGHSH, CDR2 LQKENI. This CDR3 is built from 19 residues. J gave up 0 bases and V 3 bases, and 6 bases lay outside the gene matches.

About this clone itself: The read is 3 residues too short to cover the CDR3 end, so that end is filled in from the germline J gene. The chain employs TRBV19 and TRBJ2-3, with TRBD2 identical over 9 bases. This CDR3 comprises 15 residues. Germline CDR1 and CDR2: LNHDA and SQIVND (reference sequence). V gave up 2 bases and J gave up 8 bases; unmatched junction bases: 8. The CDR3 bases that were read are TGTGCCAGTAGTATACATCCTAGCGGGGTCGGTACG. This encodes CASSIHPSGVGT. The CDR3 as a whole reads CASSIHPSGVGTQYF.

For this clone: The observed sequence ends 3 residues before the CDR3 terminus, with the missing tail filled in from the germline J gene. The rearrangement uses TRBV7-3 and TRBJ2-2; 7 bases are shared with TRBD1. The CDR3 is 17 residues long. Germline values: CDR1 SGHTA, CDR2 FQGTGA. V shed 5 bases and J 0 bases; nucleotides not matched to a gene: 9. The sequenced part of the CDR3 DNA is TGTGCCAGCAGCCCGGTAGGGACAGTAGCGAACACCGGGGAG. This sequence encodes CASSPVGTVANTGE. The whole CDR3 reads CASSPVGTVANTGELFF.

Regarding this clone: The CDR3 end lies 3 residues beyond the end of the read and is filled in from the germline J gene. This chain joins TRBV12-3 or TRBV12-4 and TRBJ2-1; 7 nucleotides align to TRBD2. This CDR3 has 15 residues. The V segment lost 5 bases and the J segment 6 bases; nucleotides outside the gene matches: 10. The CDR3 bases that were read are TGTGCCAGCAGTCTCCTAGCGGAGGTAGTCAATGAG. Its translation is CASSLLAEVVNE. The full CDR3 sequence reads CASSLLAEVVNEQFF.